These T cell receptor beta chains were read from a single sample in a study of CD8 T cells in ankylosing spondylitis. TCRdb called the 5' RACE reads again in MiXCR, with one record for every CDR3 protein. Of more than 600,000 distinct CDR3 sequences in the sample, around 20% were seen once. The sample comprised blood, either unsorted or a sorted T cell fraction (not recorded which). Receptors originate from a male donor with ankylosing spondylitis. The CDR3 runs from the conserved cysteine through the conserved F or W. D genes are given only for firm matches. Clone size is given for some rows only: seen once, a few or many times, or a class if the clone is expanded.

clone size	V gene	D gene	J gene	CDR3 DNA	CDR3 protein
few	TRBV20-1	NA	TRBJ2-2	TGCAGTGCTACGCGAAAACCCCCGGGGCATACGAACACCGGGGAGCTGTTTTTT	CSATRKPPGHTNTGELFF
NA	TRBV10-3	NA	TRBJ1-3	TGTGCCACCCGGACAGTGAACTCTGGAAACACCATATATTTT	CATRTVNSGNTIYF
few	TRBV10-3	NA	TRBJ1-1	TGTGCCGCCAAACAGGCCTTGAACACTGAAGCTTTCTTT	CAAKQALNTEAFF
few	TRBV27	NA	TRBJ2-1	TGTGCCAGCGGGTATTTGGGGGCTTACAATGAGCAGTTCTTC	CASGYLGAYNEQFF
NA	TRBV27	TRBD2	TRBJ2-3	TGTGCCAGCAGTCGAGCGGGGCCAGGTACGCAGTATTTT	CASSRAGPGTQYF
few	TRBV15	TRBD2	TRBJ2-1	TGTGCCACCAGCAGTCTAGCGGGAGCCACCAATGAGCAGTTCTTC	CATSSLAGATNEQFF
NA	TRBV28	NA	TRBJ1-1	TGTGCCAGCAGTTTAGCCTCCACAGGGAGCACTGAAGCTTTCTTT	CASSLASTGSTEAFF
NA	TRBV29-1	NA	TRBJ1-2	TGCAGCGTTGATAGGGGAAACTATGGCTACACCTTC	CSVDRGNYGYTF
NA	TRBV13	TRBD2	TRBJ2-7	TGTGCCAGCAGCTCAGGAACCTACGGACTAGCGGGAGACGAGCAGTACTTC	CASSSGTYGLAGDEQYF
NA	TRBV12-3/TRBV12-4	NA	TRBJ2-1	TGTGCCAGCAGTTCCGACCTAAACAATGAGCAGTTCTTC	CASSSDLNNEQFF
few	TRBV7-3	NA	TRBJ2-2	TGTGCCAGCAGCTTAGGTGGGAGGAACACCGGGGAGCTGTTTTTT	CASSLGGRNTGELFF
many	TRBV9	TRBD2	TRBJ2-7	TGTGCCAGCAGCGTAGGTCTAGCGGGAGACTACGAGCAGTACTTC	CASSVGLAGDYEQYF
many	TRBV6-5	TRBD1	TRBJ2-4	TGTGCCAGCAGTACTCTGGGACAGGGGAACATTCAGTACTTC	CASSTLGQGNIQYF
NA	TRBV24-1	NA	TRBJ2-2	TGTGCCACCAGTGATTGGACAGAGAACACCGGGGAGCTGTTTTTT	CATSDWTENTGELFF
NA	TRBV6-5	TRBD1	TRBJ2-1	TGTGCCAGCAGTTTCCGGGACAGGGGTCCCAATGAGCAGTTCTTC	CASSFRDRGPNEQFF
few	TRBV27	NA	TRBJ2-4	TGTGCCAGCAGTACAAGACAGTCAAGGGCAAACATTCAGTACTTC	CASSTRQSRANIQYF
many	TRBV5-1	TRBD1	TRBJ2-1	TGCGCCAGCAGCTACGGACAGGGGGGCTACAATGAGCAGTTCTTC	CASSYGQGGYNEQFF
few	TRBV12-3/TRBV12-4	NA	TRBJ2-7	TGTGCCAGCAGTCAAAAGGGACCGATCGAGCAGTACTTC	CASSQKGPIEQYF
few	TRBV5-1	NA	TRBJ1-3	TGCGCCAGCAGCCCCAAGGGGGGGGCCTCTGGAAACACCATATATTTT	CASSPKGGASGNTIYF
NA	TRBV20-1	NA	TRBJ1-2	TGCAGTGCTAGGGACACGGACAGAGTGGGCAATGGCTACACCTTC	CSARDTDRVGNGYTF
NA	TRBV7-2	TRBD2	TRBJ2-1	TGTGCCAGCAGCCCCTGGGCTAGCGGGGGCGGAGAGCAGTTCTTC	CASSPWASGGGEQFF
few	TRBV5-6	NA	TRBJ2-7	TGTGCCAGCAGCTTTGGGATCTGGGCAGCAAGTTCCTACGAGCAGTACTTC	CASSFGIWAASSYEQYF
many	TRBV5-1	NA	TRBJ1-1	TGCGCCAGCAGCTTGGAGGGGAGGAACACTGAAGCTTTCTTT	CASSLEGRNTEAFF
few	TRBV12-3/TRBV12-4	NA	TRBJ2-6	TGTGCCTCCGCGCTAGGGCCCGGGGCCAACGTCCTGACTTTC	CASALGPGANVLTF
few	TRBV5-1	NA	TRBJ1-3	TGCGCCAGCAGGACAGCCTCTGGAAACACCATATATTTT	CASRTASGNTIYF
few	TRBV7-7	NA	TRBJ2-1	TGTGCCAGCAGCTTAAGTATGGGTTTGGATGAGCAGTTCTTC	CASSLSMGLDEQFF
many	TRBV5-5	NA	TRBJ1-5	TGTGCCAGCAGCTTCTTTTACAATCAGCCCCAGCATTTT	CASSFFYNQPQHF
few	TRBV5-1	TRBD2	TRBJ2-2	TGCGCCAGCAGCTTCACTAGCGGGCGAGGCACCGGGGAGCTGTTTTTT	CASSFTSGRGTGELFF
NA	TRBV11-2	NA	TRBJ1-1	TGTGCCAGCAGCTTAGCCAAAAGGGCTTTCTTT	CASSLAKRAFF
NA	TRBV12-3/TRBV12-4	NA	TRBJ2-1	TGTGCCAGCAGTTTAGGAGGACGGGGGGCCAATGAGCAGTTCTTC	CASSLGGRGANEQFF
NA	TRBV7-9	NA	TRBJ1-2	TGTGCCAGCAGCACCGTAGGAGGGGAGGGGGACTATGGCTACACCTTC	CASSTVGGEGDYGYTF
few	TRBV7-3	NA	TRBJ2-1	TGTGCCAGCAGATCACACTCCTACAATGAGCAGTTCTTC	CASRSHSYNEQFF
few	TRBV20-1	NA	TRBJ1-1	TGCGGGCACTACAGGGTGCCTGAAGCTTTCTTT	CGHYRVPEAFF
few	TRBV20-1	NA	TRBJ2-5	TGCAGTGCTAGAGTGGCGGGGCCTGCGGAAGAGACCCAGTACTTC	CSARVAGPAEETQYF
NA	TRBV25-1	NA	TRBJ2-1	TGTGCCAGCAGTGAGGGGCACCAGCAGTTCTTC	CASSEGHQQFF
few	TRBV25-1	TRBD1	TRBJ2-7	TGTGCCTCCAGCAGTCTTCGGGGACAGGGTAACGAGCAGTACTTC	CASSSLRGQGNEQYF
NA	TRBV5-1	TRBD1	TRBJ1-6	TGCGCCAGCAGGGAACTTGACAGGGGGAATTCACCCCTCCACTTT	CASRELDRGNSPLHF
once	TRBV12-3/TRBV12-4	NA	TRBJ1-2	TGTGCCAGCAGTTTGAGAAGGAGTATGCCTTATGGCTACACCTTC	CASSLRRSMPYGYTF
NA	TRBV16	NA	TRBJ1-2	TGTGCCAGCAGCCAATCACGGGGGTCGGACGGCTACACCTTC	CASSQSRGSDGYTF
NA	TRBV3-1	NA	TRBJ2-3	TGTGCCAGCAGCCCCCTCGGGGAGATCACAGATACGCAGTATTTT	CASSPLGEITDTQYF
NA	TRBV27	NA	TRBJ1-5	TGTGCCAGCAGTTTATCGTGGGGTCAGCCCCAGCATTTT	CASSLSWGQPQHF
few	TRBV7-2	NA	TRBJ1-5	TGTGCCAGCAGCTTAAATAGGGACAACAATCAGCCCCAGCATTTT	CASSLNRDNNQPQHF
NA	TRBV11-2	TRBD2	TRBJ2-2	TGTGCCAGCAGCTCACTCGGGACTATGAACACCGGGGAGCTGTTTTTT	CASSSLGTMNTGELFF
NA	TRBV6-1	NA	TRBJ1-2	TGTGCCAGCAGACCCATAAGGGGTGGGGACTATGGCTACACCTTC	CASRPIRGGDYGYTF
NA	TRBV7-9	TRBD1	TRBJ1-2	TGTGCCAGCAGCTTAAGACAGGGGGGCCCGGATGGCTACACCTTC	CASSLRQGGPDGYTF
NA	TRBV9	NA	TRBJ2-3	TGTGCCAGCAGCCCCAGCCCCGGGGACCCCACAGATACGCAGTATTTT	CASSPSPGDPTDTQYF